Listed here are 30 T cell receptor beta chains from one sample, sequenced in a study of cytomegalovirus exposure and HLA in healthy donors. PCR amplification relied on 60 Vbeta primers (plus 13 Jbeta primers). Clones were read by immunoSEQ multiplex PCR, and TCRdb kept only the in-frame ones, dropping some. The table shows about 150,000 clones, with approximately 72% occurring only once. Sequencing was performed on PBMCs. The receptor set was obtained from a man in his late teens or twenties in good health and CMV-seronegative.

J is TRBJ1-1 and V is TRBV28; D is perhaps TRBD1 (6 bases). This CDR3 comprises 14 residues. The V end lost 5 bases, the J end lost 11 bases, and 21 bases lay between the germline ends. Germline V gene sequence: CDR1 MDHEN, CDR2 SYDVKM. The CDR3 DNA follows: TGTGCCAGCAGTCTTCAGACACAGGGAACTGGGGCTTTCTTT. It codes for CASSLQTQGTGAFF.

This rearrangement joins TRBV5-1 to TRBJ1-3, with D maybe TRBD1 (5 bases). Germline V gene lookup returns CDR1 SGHRS and CDR2 YFSETQ. Trimming cost V 0 bases and J 4 bases, with 14 bases left between them. The CDR3 extends over 16 amino acids. For the CDR3, the DNA is TGCGCCAGCAGCTTGGGCAGGACAAGGATAGGAAACACCATATATTTT. This gives the protein CASSLGRTRIGNTIYF.

This clone has a single count. Mismatch with germline at one junction end may stem from a read error. This chain joins TRBV5-6 and TRBJ1-2, with unresolved D. This CDR3 is 14 amino acids long. Germline loops: CDR1 SGHDT, CDR2 YYEEEE. CDR3 sequence reads: CASSLGGIDYGYAF. The DNA for the CDR3 is TGTGCCAGCAGCTTGGGGGGAATCGACTATGGCTACGCCTTC.

The rearrangement links TRBV6-1 to TRBJ1-6; 10 bases map to TRBD1. CDR1 is MNHNS, CDR2 SASEGT, per germline. This CDR3 comprises 15 residues. The V and J ends lost 6 bases and 7 bases, in that order; junction bases with no gene match: 6. The CDR3, as DNA: TGTGCCAGCAGACTCGCGGGACAGGGGAATTCACCCCTCCACTTT. It encodes CASRLAGQGNSPLHF.

This chain joins TRBV5-1 and TRBJ2-6; TRBD2 agrees at 13 bases. V was clipped by 0 bases and J by 0 bases; unmatched bases: 6. The CDR3 has 20 amino acids. Per the germline V gene, CDR1 is SGHRS and CDR2 is YFSETQ. The CDR3 DNA sequence: TGCGCCAGCAGCTTGGGACTAGCGGGGGGACCCCGCTCTGGGGCCAACGTCCTGACTTTC. This encodes CASSLGLAGGPRSGANVLTF.

This clone was seen more than once but under ten times. The chain combines TRBV7-9 with TRBJ2-1; TRBD2 is a possible D gene (6 bases). The CDR3 is 14 amino acids. V shed 5 bases and J shed 7 bases, with 15 bases lying between them. Germline CDR1 SEHNR, CDR2 FQNEAQ (reference sequence). The CDR3 region has the DNA TGTGCCAGCAGCCGGGAGCTACTTCATAATGAGCAGTTCTTC. Amino acids: CASSRELLHNEQFF.

The chain couples TRBV5-4 to TRBJ2-3; D possibly corresponds to TRBD1 (6 bases). This CDR3 has 16 residues. Deletions cut 3 bases from V and 0 bases from J, with 14 bases between. Germline-derived CDR1 and CDR2 are SGHNT and YYREEE (reference sequence). The CDR3 DNA sequence: TGTGCCAGCAGCTCCCTCCGAGACAGGAGCACAGATACGCAGTATTTT. Translating gives CASSSLRDRSTDTQYF. The variable domain in full, with the rest retrieved from reference TRBV5-4 and TRBJ2-3, is ETGVTQSPTHLIKTRGQQVTLRCSSQSGHNTVSWYQQALGQGPQFIFQYYREEENGRGNFPPRFSGLQFPNYSSELNVNALELDDSALYLCASSSLRDRSTDTQYFGPGTRLTVL.

This chain connects TRBV6-5 to TRBJ1-5; 7 bases align to TRBD1. V shed 5 bases and J 5 bases; nucleotides not matched to a gene: 3. The CDR3 has 13 residues. Per germline, CDR1 MNHEY and CDR2 SVGAGI. CDR3 nucleotides: TGTGCCAGCAGTGCTACAGGGGATCAGCCCCAGCATTTT. The encoded protein is CASSATGDQPQHF.

The CDR3 here is CASSPSDRDEQYV. The CDR3 DNA is TGTGCCAGCAGCCCAAGCGACAGGGACGAGCAGTACGTC. The chain carries TRBV7-9 and TRBJ2-7, with 7 bases aligning to TRBD1. This CDR3 comprises 13 residues. CDR1 is SEHNR and CDR2 is FQNEAQ in the germline V gene (reference sequence). V lost 5 bases to trimming and J lost 5 bases; unmatched junction nucleotides: 6.

This clone has just a few counts. V usage is TRBV5-8 and J usage is TRBJ2-5; 11 bases fit TRBD2. Germline CDR1 SGHTS, CDR2 YDEGEE. Trimming cost V 4 bases and J 1 base; bases outside gene matches: 6. CDR3 size: 16 residues. The CDR3 nucleotides read TGTGCCAGCAGCCCCACTAGCGGGGGACTCCAAGAGACCCAGTACTTC. This codes for CASSPTSGGLQETQYF.

This clone was counted only a few times. The chain employs TRBV9 and TRBJ1-6, with D possibly matching TRBD1 (6 bases). This CDR3 has 15 amino acids. Trimming took off 3 bases at V and 10 bases at J, with 17 bases between the two ends. Germline V lookup: CDR1 SGDLS, CDR2 YYNGEE. This chain's CDR3 is CASSAGWDKESPLHF. CDR3 nucleotide sequence: TGTGCCAGCAGCGCGGGGTGGGACAAAGAGTCACCCCTCCACTTT.

This sequence joins TRBV20-1 and TRBJ2-1; maybe TRBD1 (5 bases). Trimming stripped 5 bases from V and 9 bases from J, with 11 bases between. CDR1 is DFQATT and CDR2 is SNEGSKA in the germline V gene (reference sequence). This CDR3 has 11 residues. The CDR3 nucleotides read TGCAGTGCTGGACACGTTCGTGAGCAGTTCTTC. This encodes CSAGHVREQFF.

This chain uses TRBV4-3 with TRBJ1-4; tentatively, D is TRBD1 (6 bases). The CDR3 has 15 amino acids. Trimming pared 4 bases from V and 5 bases from J, leaving 14 bases between. From germline, CDR1 is LGHNA and CDR2 YSLEER. DNA of the CDR3: TGCGCCAGCAGCCTACGACAGGAGAGGAATGAAAAACTGTTTTTT. This encodes CASSLRQERNEKLFF.

The chain couples TRBV5-4 to TRBJ2-6, with 8 positions matching TRBD1. With V trimmed by 5 bases and J by 4 bases, 8 bases remained unmatched. The CDR3 runs to 16 residues. The germline V gene has CDR1 SGHNT and CDR2 YYREEE (reference sequence). The DNA of the CDR3 is TGTGCCAGCAGTTTTCAGGGGGCGGCCGGGGCCAACGTCCTGACTTTC. As protein: CASSFQGAAGANVLTF.

CDR3 nucleotide sequence: TGCGCCAGCAGCTGGGGGACATCCAGCACAGATACGCAGTATTTT. Amino acids: CASSWGTSSTDTQYF. The rearrangement joins TRBV5-1 to TRBJ2-3; D is possibly TRBD1 (6 bases). The CDR3 has 15 amino acids. Germline CDR1 reads SGHRS; CDR2 reads YFSETQ. Deletions cut 3 bases from V and 0 bases from J, with 11 bases between.

The chain is built from TRBV5-6 and TRBJ1-2; the D gene is possibly TRBD1 (6 bases). CDR1 and CDR2 (germline): SGHDT, YYEEEE. Trimming took 5 bases from V and 1 from J, leaving 12 bases between them. The CDR3 has 14 amino acids. For the CDR3, the DNA is TGTGCCAGCAGTAAACAGGGTGTTAACTATGGCTACACCTTC. It encodes CASSKQGVNYGYTF. Filled out from reference TRBV5-6 and TRBJ1-2, the complete variable domain reads DAGVTQSPTHLIKTRGQQVTLRCSPKSGHDTVSWYQQALGQGPQFIFQYYEEEERQRGNFPDRFSGHQFPNYSSELNVNALLLGDSALYLCASSKQGVNYGYTFGSGTRLTVV.

The J gene is TRBJ2-2, the V gene TRBV28; maybe TRBD2 (6 bases). V lost 7 bases and J lost 2, with 11 bases in between. Germline CDR1 MDHEN, CDR2 SYDVKM. The CDR3 is 14 residues long. In DNA form, the CDR3 reads TGTGCCAGCACCGAGACTAGTAACACCGGGGAGCTGTTTTTT. This sequence encodes CASTETSNTGELFF.

CDR3 loop: CASSLQGGSTEAFF. The DNA of the CDR3 is TGCGCCAGCAGCTTACAGGGGGGGTCGACTGAAGCTTTCTTT. The J gene is TRBJ1-1, the V gene TRBV5-1, with 8 positions matching TRBD1. The germline CDR1 and CDR2 sequences are SGHRS and YFSETQ. CDR3 length: 14 residues. The trim removed 2 bases at V and 5 bases at J, leaving 5 bases unmatched.

In its sample, this clone was seen a few times. This chain uses TRBV5-6 with TRBJ2-1; D possibly corresponds to TRBD2 (5 bases). Germline CDR1 reads SGHDT; CDR2 reads YYEEEE. The CDR3 loop spans 17 amino acids. Between the trimmed V and J ends, which lost 4 bases and 2 bases, there was a span of 19 bases. DNA of the CDR3: TGTGCCAGCAGCCCATATGGGCCGGGATCGACCTACAATGAGCAGTTCTTC. Translated: CASSPYGPGSTYNEQFF.

The chain has TRBV7-9 and TRBJ2-7, with 8 bases identical to TRBD2. This CDR3 region has 14 residues. V lost 3 bases to trimming and J lost 2 bases; unmatched junction nucleotides: 3. Germline V gene lookup returns CDR1 SEHNR and CDR2 FQNEAQ (reference sequence). In nucleotides, the CDR3 is TGTGCCAGCAGCTTGGCGGGAGGCCCCTACGAGCAGTACGTC. Translated: CASSLAGGPYEQYV.

This chain joins TRBV7-6 and TRBJ1-6; no clear D. Looked up from germline, CDR1 is SGHVS and CDR2 is FNYEAQ. The CDR3 covers 18 residues. The V end lost 0 bases, the J end lost 0 bases, and 12 bases lay between the germline ends. The CDR3 sequence is CASSLAVAASSYNSPLHF. CDR3 sequence (DNA): TGTGCCAGCAGCTTAGCGGTGGCGGCAAGCTCCTATAATTCACCCCTCCACTTT.

The chain carries TRBV6-1 and TRBJ1-1; 9 bases are a match to TRBD1. The CDR3 spans 15 residues. CDR1 and CDR2 from the germline V gene are MNHNS and SASEGT. V was clipped by 4 bases and J by 0 bases; unmatched bases: 3. CDR3 amino acids: CASSAGQGLNTEAFF. CDR3 in DNA: TGTGCCAGCAGTGCCGGACAGGGGTTGAACACTGAAGCTTTCTTT.

V usage is TRBV2 and J usage is TRBJ1-5; tentative D call: TRBD1 (6 bases). V was trimmed by 3 bases and J by 7 bases, leaving 13 bases between them. Germline values: CDR1 SNHLY, CDR2 FYNNEI. The CDR3 runs to 14 residues. The CDR3 nucleotides are TGTGCCAGCAGTGACAGGGGTAGGTTCCAGCCCCAGCATTTT. This sequence encodes CASSDRGRFQPQHF.

The genes are TRBV5-1 and TRBJ1-1, with 8 positions matching TRBD1. Germline CDR1 is SGHRS and CDR2 is YFSETQ. CDR3 length equals 16 residues. J was trimmed by 2 bases and V by 0 bases; bases with no gene match: 6. The CDR3 sequence is CASSLAGQELNTEAFF. In nucleotides, the CDR3 is TGCGCCAGCAGCTTGGCGGGACAGGAATTAAACACTGAAGCTTTCTTT.

The V and J genes are TRBV14 and TRBJ1-1; no reliable D call. Germline V gives CDR1 SGHDN, CDR2 FVKESK. The CDR3 contains 17 residues. V lost 1 base and J lost 0, with 15 bases in between. The CDR3 DNA reads as TGTGCCAGCAGCCAAGGTTTGGGCCAGACCATGAACACTGAAGCTTTCTTT. This translates into CASSQGLGQTMNTEAFF.

V gene TRBV5-6 combines with J gene TRBJ1-4; 7 bases agree with TRBD1. The CDR3 runs 14 residues. V was pared by 4 bases and J by 7 bases, with 7 bases of the junction left unmatched. Germline lookup yields CDR1 SGHDT and CDR2 YYEEEE. The CDR3 DNA reads as TGTGCCAGCAGCCAGACAGGGCTCGGTGAAAAACTGTTTTTT. It encodes CASSQTGLGEKLFF.

The chain uses TRBV6-6 and TRBJ2-3; D ambiguous. CDR3 size: 14 residues. Trimming removed 0 bases at V and 5 bases at J, with 9 bases between. Germline assignment: CDR1 MNHNY and CDR2 SVGAGI (reference sequence). The CDR3 protein is CASSYSGLGDTQYF. CDR3 coding DNA: TGTGCCAGCAGTTACTCGGGCCTGGGAGATACGCAGTATTTT.

The chain has TRBV11-1 and TRBJ2-2; 7 bases align to TRBD1. Per the germline V gene, CDR1 is SGHAT and CDR2 is FQDESV (reference sequence). CDR3 length: 17 amino acids. The J segment lost 5 bases and the V segment lost 1 base, leaving 10 bases of the junction unmatched. CDR3 coding DNA: TGTGCCAGCAGCTTAGAGTTCCCAGGGGGATTGACCGGGGAGCTGTTTTTT. As protein: CASSLEFPGGLTGELFF.

With regard to this clone: A read error may account for a junction end that differs from germline. The chain employs TRBV2 and TRBJ2-6, with D possibly being TRBD1 (6 bases). The germline gives CDR1 SNHLY, CDR2 FYNNEI. The CDR3 is 15 residues long. The CDR3: CASSEMGAGANGLTF. The CDR3 region has the DNA TGTGCCAGCAGTGAAATGGGGGCTGGGGCCAACGGCCTGACTTTC.

This clone was seen only a few times. The V and J genes are TRBV5-1 and TRBJ2-3, with D hard to call. With 1 base removed from V and 0 bases from J, the gap between germline ends came to 9 bases. Germline loops: CDR1 SGHRS, CDR2 YFSETQ. The CDR3 sequence is 15 residues long. This chain's CDR3 is CASSLPRVSTDTQYF. CDR3 sequence (DNA): TGCGCCAGCAGCTTGCCCCGGGTTAGCACAGATACGCAGTATTTT.